This record covers a single T cell receptor beta chain. The target antigen is unknown. The data were taken from a study of T cell responses to AZD1222 COVID-19 vaccine. Whole-study findings and limits: Across the whole spike, CD4 TCRs peaked at regions 160-218 and 743-854.

Libraries were prepared by immunoSEQ multiplex PCR; TCRdb keeps only in-frame clonotypes and omits some of them. The sample records roughly 130,000 clones, more than 85% being singletons. From germline, CDR1 is SGHAT and CDR2 FQNNGV. V gave up 1 base and J gave up 3 bases, with 10 bases separating them. The CDR3 contains 15 residues. J is TRBJ1-5 and V is TRBV11-2; D not resolved. The source was peripheral blood, collected on day 0 of AZD1222 vaccination. The receptor was isolated from an adult in good health. CDR3 nucleotide sequence: TGTGCCAGCAGCTTAGGCGGGATCCACAATCAGCCCCAGCATTTT. As protein: CASSLGGIHNQPQHF. Together with reference TRBV11-2 and TRBJ1-5, the CDR3 gives the full variable domain: EAGVAQSPRYKIIEKRQSVAFWCNPISGHATLYWYQQILGQGPKLLIQFQNNGVVDDSQLPKDRFSAERLKGVDSTLKIQPAKLEDSAVYLCASSLGGIHNQPQHFGDGTRLSIL.